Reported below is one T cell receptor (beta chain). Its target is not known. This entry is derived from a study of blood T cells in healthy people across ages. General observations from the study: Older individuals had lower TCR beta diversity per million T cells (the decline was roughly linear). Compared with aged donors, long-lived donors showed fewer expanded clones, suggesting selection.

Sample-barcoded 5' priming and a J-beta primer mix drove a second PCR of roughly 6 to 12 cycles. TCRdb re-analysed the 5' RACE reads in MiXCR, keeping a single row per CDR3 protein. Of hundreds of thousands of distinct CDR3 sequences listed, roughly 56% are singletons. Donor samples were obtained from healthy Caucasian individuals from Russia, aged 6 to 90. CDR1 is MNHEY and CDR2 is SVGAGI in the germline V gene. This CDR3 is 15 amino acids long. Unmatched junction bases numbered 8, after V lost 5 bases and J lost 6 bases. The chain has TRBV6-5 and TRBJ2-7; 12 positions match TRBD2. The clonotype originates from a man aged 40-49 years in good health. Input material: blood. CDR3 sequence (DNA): TGTGCCAGCAGTGATAGGACTAGCGGGATCCTCGAGCAGTACTTC. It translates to CASSDRTSGILEQYF.